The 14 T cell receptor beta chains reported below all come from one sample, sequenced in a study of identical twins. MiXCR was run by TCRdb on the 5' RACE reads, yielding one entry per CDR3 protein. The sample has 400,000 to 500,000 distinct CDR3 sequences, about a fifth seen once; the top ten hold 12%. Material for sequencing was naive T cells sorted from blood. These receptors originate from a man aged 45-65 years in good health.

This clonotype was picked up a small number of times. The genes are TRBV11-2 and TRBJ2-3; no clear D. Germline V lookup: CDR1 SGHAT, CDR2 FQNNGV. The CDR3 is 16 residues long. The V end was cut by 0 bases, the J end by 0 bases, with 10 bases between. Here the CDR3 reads CASSLERSRSTDTQYF. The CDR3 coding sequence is TGTGCCAGCAGCTTAGAGCGTTCTCGGAGCACAGATACGCAGTATTTT.

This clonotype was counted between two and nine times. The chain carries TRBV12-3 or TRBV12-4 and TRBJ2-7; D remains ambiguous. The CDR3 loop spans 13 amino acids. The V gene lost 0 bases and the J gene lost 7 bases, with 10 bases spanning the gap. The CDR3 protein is CASSLASDWEQYF. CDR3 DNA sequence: TGTGCCAGCAGTTTAGCGTCAGATTGGGAGCAGTACTTC.

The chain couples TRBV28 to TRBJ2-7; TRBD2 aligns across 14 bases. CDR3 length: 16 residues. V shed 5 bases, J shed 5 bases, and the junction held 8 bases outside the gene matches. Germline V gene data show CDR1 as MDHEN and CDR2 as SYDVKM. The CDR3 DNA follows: TGTGCCAGCAGTAGACTAGCGGGAGGGCCTGGAGACGAGCAGTACTTC. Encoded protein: CASSRLAGGPGDEQYF.

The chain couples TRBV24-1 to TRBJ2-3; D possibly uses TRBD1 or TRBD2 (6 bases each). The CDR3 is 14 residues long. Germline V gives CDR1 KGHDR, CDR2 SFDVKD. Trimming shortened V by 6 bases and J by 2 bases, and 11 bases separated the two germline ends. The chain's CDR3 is CATSSGGFTDTQYF. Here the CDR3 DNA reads TGTGCCACCAGTTCCGGGGGCTTCACAGATACGCAGTATTTT.

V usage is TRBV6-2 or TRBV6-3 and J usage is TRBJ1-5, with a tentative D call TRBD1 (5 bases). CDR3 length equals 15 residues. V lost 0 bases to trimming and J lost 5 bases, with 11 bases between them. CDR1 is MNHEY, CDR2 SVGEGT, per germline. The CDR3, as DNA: TGTGCCAGCAGTTACTCGCTCCAGGGATATCAGCCCCAGCATTTT. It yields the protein CASSYSLQGYQPQHF.

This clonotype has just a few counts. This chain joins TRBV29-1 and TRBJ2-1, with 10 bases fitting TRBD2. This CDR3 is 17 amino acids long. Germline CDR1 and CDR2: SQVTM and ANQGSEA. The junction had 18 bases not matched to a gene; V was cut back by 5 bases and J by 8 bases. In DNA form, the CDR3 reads TGCAGCGTTTCTGCATCGGGTAGCGGGAGGCCTCGGGATGAGCAGTTCTTC. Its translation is CSVSASGSGRPRDEQFF.

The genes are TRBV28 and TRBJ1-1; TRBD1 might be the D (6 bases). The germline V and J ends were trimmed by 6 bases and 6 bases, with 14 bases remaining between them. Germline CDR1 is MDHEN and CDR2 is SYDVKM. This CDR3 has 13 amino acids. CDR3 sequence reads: CASRRRGRAEAFF. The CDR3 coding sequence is TGTGCCAGCAGACGACGGGGGCGAGCTGAAGCTTTCTTT.

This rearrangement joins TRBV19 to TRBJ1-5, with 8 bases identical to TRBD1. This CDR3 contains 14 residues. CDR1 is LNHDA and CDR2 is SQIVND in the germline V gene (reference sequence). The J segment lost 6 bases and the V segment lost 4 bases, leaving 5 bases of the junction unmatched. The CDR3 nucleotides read TGTGCCAGTAGTAGTGGACAGGGTCTTCAGCCCCAGCATTTT. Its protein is CASSSGQGLQPQHF.

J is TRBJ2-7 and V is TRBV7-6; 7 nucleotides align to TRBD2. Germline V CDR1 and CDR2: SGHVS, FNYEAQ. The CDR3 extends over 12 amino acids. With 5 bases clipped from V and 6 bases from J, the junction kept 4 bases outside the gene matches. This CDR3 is CASSQWTSEQYF. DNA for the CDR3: TGTGCCAGCAGCCAATGGACTAGCGAGCAGTACTTC.

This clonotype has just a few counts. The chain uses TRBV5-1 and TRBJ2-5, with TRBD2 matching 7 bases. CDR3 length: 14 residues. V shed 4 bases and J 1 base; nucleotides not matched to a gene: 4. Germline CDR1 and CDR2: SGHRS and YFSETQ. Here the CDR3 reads CASSLPGGQETQYF. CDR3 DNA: TGCGCCAGCAGCCTCCCGGGGGGCCAAGAGACCCAGTACTTC.

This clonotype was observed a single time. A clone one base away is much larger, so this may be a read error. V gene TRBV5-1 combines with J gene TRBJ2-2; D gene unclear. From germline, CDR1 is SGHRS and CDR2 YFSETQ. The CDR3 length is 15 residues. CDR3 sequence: CAGSFAGENTGELFF. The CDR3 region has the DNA TGCGCCGGCAGCTTTGCTGGGGAAAACACCGGGGAGCTGTTTTTT.

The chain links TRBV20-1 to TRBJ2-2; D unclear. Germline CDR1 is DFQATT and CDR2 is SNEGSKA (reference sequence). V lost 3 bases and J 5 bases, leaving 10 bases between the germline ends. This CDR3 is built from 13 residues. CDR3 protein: CSASQDLTGELFF. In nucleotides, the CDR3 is TGCAGTGCTAGCCAGGACCTAACCGGGGAGCTGTTTTTT.

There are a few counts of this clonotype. CDR3 DNA sequence: TGTGCCAGCAGTTATTCCTACGAGGGCACAGATACGCAGTATTTT. Translated: CASSYSYEGTDTQYF. The chain recombines TRBV6-5 with TRBJ2-3; D is unclear. Germline V gene data show CDR1 as MNHEY and CDR2 as SVGAGI. V was clipped by 3 bases and J by 1 base, with 11 bases between them. The CDR3 is 15 residues long.

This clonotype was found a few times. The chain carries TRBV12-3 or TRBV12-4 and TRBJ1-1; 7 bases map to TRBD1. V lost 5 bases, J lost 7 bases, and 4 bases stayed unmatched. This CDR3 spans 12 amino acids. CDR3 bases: TGTGCCAGCAGTACAGGGGCTGTTGAAGCTTTCTTT. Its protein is CASSTGAVEAFF.